This TCR beta chain comes out of a study of molecular identifiers for immune sequencing clone quantification. Remarks on this clonotype: An end of the junction does not agree with germline; a read error may underlie this.

This CDR3 is 13 amino acids long. Germline V gene sequence: CDR1 MNHEY, CDR2 SVGAGI. TCRdb analysed the PCR reads with MiXCR anew, one entry per CDR3 protein. The sample holds approximately 9,800 distinct CDR3 sequences, about a sixth seen once. The sequenced material came from naive CD8+ T cells from blood, with Jurkat cell RNA spiked in. Subset reported: FACS-sorted CD8+CD4-CCR7+CD45RA+ naive T cells. J is TRBJ2-7 and V is TRBV6-5, with D hard to call. This sequence was found in a human donor in good health. Some libraries in this study had Jurkat cell RNA spiked in. In nucleotides, the CDR3 is TGTGCCAGCAGTTCTACTCCCGGCTACGAGCTGTACTTC. It specifies CASSSTPGYELYF.